The rows below give T cell receptor beta chains drawn from one sample of a study of radiation and T cells in renal cell carcinoma. This table comes from immunoSEQ multiplex PCR, and its TCRdb copy is limited to in-frame clones, with some not included. The data contain roughly 150,000 clones, 88% of them singletons. The material sequenced was blood, taken from a patient whose treatment included radiotherapy and nephrectomy. The receptors here all came from a woman in her seventies with renal cell carcinoma. CDR3s include the opening cysteine and the closing phenylalanine or tryptophan. A D gene is named only where the DNA matches it firmly. The listing skips clone size in some rows; elsewhere it reads once, few, many or a size class.

j_call: TRBJ2-2; v_call: TRBV6-5; clone_size: .; cdr3_length: 15; d_call: .; cdr3_nt: TGTGCCAGCAAGGGGGGACAGATTGACACCGGGGAGCTGTTTTTT; cdr3_aa: CASKGGQIDTGELFF
j_call: TRBJ2-3; v_call: TRBV6-5; clone_size: .; cdr3_length: 13; d_call: TRBD2; cdr3_nt: TGTGCCAGCAGGAACGGGGGGGGAGATACGCAGTATTTT; cdr3_aa: CASRNGGGDTQYF
j_call: TRBJ1-6; v_call: TRBV18; clone_size: .; cdr3_length: 15; d_call: .; cdr3_nt: TGTGCCAGCTCACTACAGGGTTCCTATAATTCACCCCTCCACTTT; cdr3_aa: CASSLQGSYNSPLHF
j_call: TRBJ1-2; v_call: TRBV5-6; clone_size: .; cdr3_length: 15; d_call: .; cdr3_nt: TGTGCCAGCAGCTCGAGGGGAGGGGGTAACTATGGCTACACCTTC; cdr3_aa: CASSSRGGGNYGYTF
j_call: TRBJ2-5; v_call: TRBV27; clone_size: .; cdr3_length: 14; d_call: .; cdr3_nt: TGTGCCAGCAGCGTGACAGGTCTACCGGAGACCCAGTACTTC; cdr3_aa: CASSVTGLPETQYF
j_call: TRBJ1-6; v_call: TRBV28; clone_size: .; cdr3_length: 12; d_call: .; cdr3_nt: TGTGCCAGCAGTCACGAAATTTCACCCCTCCACTTT; cdr3_aa: CASSHEISPLHF
j_call: TRBJ2-7; v_call: TRBV5-6; clone_size: .; cdr3_length: 14; d_call: TRBD1; cdr3_nt: TGTGCCAGCAGCGTGGATACAGGGGTCTACGAGCAGTACTTC; cdr3_aa: CASSVDTGVYEQYF
j_call: TRBJ1-1; v_call: TRBV27; clone_size: .; cdr3_length: 14; d_call: TRBD1; cdr3_nt: TGTGCCAGCAGTAATTACAGGGGGCGGACTGAAGCTTTCTTT; cdr3_aa: CASSNYRGRTEAFF
j_call: TRBJ1-5; v_call: TRBV15; clone_size: .; cdr3_length: 16; d_call: .; cdr3_nt: TGTGCCACCAGCAGAGTGAGGGCAGATAGCAATCAGCCCCAGCATTTT; cdr3_aa: CATSRVRADSNQPQHF
j_call: TRBJ2-3; v_call: TRBV30; clone_size: .; cdr3_length: 15; d_call: TRBD2; cdr3_nt: TGTGCCTGGAGTGTGGCGGGGGGGCGCGCAGATACGCAGTATTTT; cdr3_aa: CAWSVAGGRADTQYF
j_call: TRBJ1-6; v_call: TRBV28; clone_size: .; cdr3_length: 16; d_call: TRBD1; cdr3_nt: TGTGCCAGCAGTTTTGGGGGGACAGGGGGAGGCTCACCCCTCCACTTT; cdr3_aa: CASSFGGTGGGSPLHF
j_call: TRBJ2-2; v_call: TRBV11-3; clone_size: .; cdr3_length: 14; d_call: TRBD2; cdr3_nt: TGTGCCAGCAGCCATCAGCGGGGAATCGGGGAGCTGTTTTTT; cdr3_aa: CASSHQRGIGELFF
j_call: TRBJ1-2; v_call: TRBV18; clone_size: .; cdr3_length: 14; d_call: .; cdr3_nt: TGTGCCAGCTCACCACCTGCCAGTCTCTATGGCTACACCTTC; cdr3_aa: CASSPPASLYGYTF
j_call: TRBJ1-5; v_call: TRBV5-1; clone_size: few; cdr3_length: 13; d_call: .; cdr3_nt: TGCGCCAGCAGCCTAGCATTCAATCAGCCCCAGCATTTT; cdr3_aa: CASSLAFNQPQHF
j_call: TRBJ1-1; v_call: TRBV5-1; clone_size: few; cdr3_length: 13; d_call: .; cdr3_nt: TGCGCCAGCAGTCTGACGGCAAACACTGAAGCTTTCTTT; cdr3_aa: CASSLTANTEAFF
j_call: TRBJ1-1; v_call: TRBV28; clone_size: once; cdr3_length: 15; d_call: .; cdr3_nt: TGTGCCAGCAGTGAGGGGGGGGCGCGGGACACTGAAGCTTTCTTT; cdr3_aa: CASSEGGARDTEAFF
j_call: TRBJ2-7; v_call: TRBV5-4; clone_size: .; cdr3_length: 14; d_call: TRBD1; cdr3_nt: TGTGCCAGCAGCTCATCCAGGGGGCGGGACGAGCAGTACTTC; cdr3_aa: CASSSSRGRDEQYF
j_call: TRBJ2-5; v_call: TRBV9; clone_size: .; cdr3_length: 16; d_call: .; cdr3_nt: TGTGCCAGCAGCGTAGGTGTGCAGGGCTGGGGGGAGACCCAGTACTTC; cdr3_aa: CASSVGVQGWGETQYF
j_call: TRBJ1-2; v_call: TRBV15; clone_size: once; cdr3_length: 18; d_call: .; cdr3_nt: TGTGCCACCAGCAGAGATCTAACAGCCCTAAGTTATAACTATGGCTACACCTTC; cdr3_aa: CATSRDLTALSYNYGYTF
j_call: TRBJ2-1; v_call: TRBV7-9; clone_size: .; cdr3_length: 17; d_call: TRBD2; cdr3_nt: TGTGCCAGCAGCTTAGGTAGCGGGGCGAGCTCCTACAATGAGCAGTTCTTC; cdr3_aa: CASSLGSGASSYNEQFF
j_call: TRBJ2-1; v_call: TRBV5-8; clone_size: .; cdr3_length: 11; d_call: .; cdr3_nt: TGTGCCAGCAGCGTCTATAATGAGCAGTTCTTC; cdr3_aa: CASSVYNEQFF